This TCR beta chain originates from a study of cytomegalovirus exposure and HLA in healthy donors. Study results and limitations: CMV serostatus was the sole immune exposure data available. Differences between HLA loci emerged in a later analysis of TCR association rates, with DRB1 most and HLA-C fewest. An ancestry cluster, one associated with Asian ancestry, reportedly showed fewer N-insertions than the roughly 610-donor mean in a later analysis. Most subjects' HLA-A and HLA-B alleles were reportedly predicted from TCR beta sequences.

The study ran its PCR with 60 Vbeta and 13 Jbeta primers. Generated by immunoSEQ multiplex PCR, the TCRdb table keeps only in-frame clones and is missing some. Here the sample spans over 150,000 clones, about 72% being singletons. Remarks on this clone: What it recognizes is unknown.

J gave up 5 bases and V 7 bases, and 9 bases lay outside the gene matches. The CDR3 consists of 14 residues. Germline CDR1 and CDR2: SGHVS and FQNEAQ. Sequenced: PBMCs. This sequence joins TRBV7-8 and TRBJ2-3; 7 bases align to TRBD1. This receptor was taken from a man between 60 and 75 years old in good health and CMV-seronegative. CDR3 region: CASNAGRGQDTQYF. The CDR3 DNA reads as TGTGCCAGCAACGCCGGTAGGGGGCAAGATACGCAGTATTTT. The complete variable domain, with remaining parts taken from reference TRBV7-8 and TRBJ2-3, reads GAGVSQSPRYKVAKRGQDVALRCDPISGHVSLFWYQQALGQGPEFLTYFQNEAQLDKSGLPSDRFFAERPEGSVSTLKIQRTQQEDSAVYLCASNAGRGQDTQYFGPGTRLTVL.